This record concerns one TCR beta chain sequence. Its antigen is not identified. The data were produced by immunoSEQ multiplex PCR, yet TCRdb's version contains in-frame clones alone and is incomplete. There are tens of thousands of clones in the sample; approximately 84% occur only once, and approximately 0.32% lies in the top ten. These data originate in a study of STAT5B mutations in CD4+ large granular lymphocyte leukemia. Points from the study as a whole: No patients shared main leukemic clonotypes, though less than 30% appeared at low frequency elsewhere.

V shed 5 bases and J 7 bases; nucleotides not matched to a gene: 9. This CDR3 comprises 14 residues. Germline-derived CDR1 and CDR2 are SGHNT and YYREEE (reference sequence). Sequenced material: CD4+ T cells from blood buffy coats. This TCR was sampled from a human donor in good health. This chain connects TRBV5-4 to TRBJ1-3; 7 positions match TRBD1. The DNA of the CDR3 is TGTGCCAGCAGAAAGCAGGGGGACCAGAACACCATATATTTT. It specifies CASRKQGDQNTIYF.